This T cell receptor (beta chain) was retrieved from a study of T cell clones after liver transplantation. Across the study: Immunosuppression withdrawal was tried within 2 years after liver transplantation in this trial. Study outcomes and limitations: Compared with third party-reactive sequences, donor-reactive ones declined more, independent of withdrawal success.

Unstimulated PBMCs were sorted into CD3+CD4+ and CD3+CD8+ populations. The protocol was immunoSEQ multiplex PCR, while the TCRdb copy is restricted to in-frame clones and leaves out a portion. This table holds roughly 80,000 clones, nearly 85% found once. Remarks on this clone: Its antigen is not known.

Unmatched junction bases numbered 5, after V lost 6 bases and J lost 4 bases. Looked up from germline, CDR1 is SNHLY and CDR2 is FYNNEI. There are 14 residues in the CDR3. The J gene is TRBJ1-1, the V gene TRBV2, with 10 bases that match TRBD1. Sequencing used CD4+ T cells from blood, obtained approximately 3.5 years after liver transplant. This receptor was obtained from a human patient who received a liver transplant. Some T cells here may be from the graft donor. The CDR3 here is CASRGTGAGTEAFF. The CDR3, as DNA: TGTGCCAGCAGGGGGACAGGGGCGGGCACTGAAGCTTTCTTT.